Below, 2 T cell receptor beta chains from the same sample are listed, as sequenced in a study of blood T cell repertoires in COVID-19. Clones were read by immunoSEQ multiplex PCR, and TCRdb kept only the in-frame ones, dropping some. The top ten hold less than 2% of the sample, which has roughly 380,000 clones, approximately 91% seen once. Sample: peripheral blood. The receptor source for this set is a middle-aged woman with COVID-19, enrolled during active disease.

The rearrangement joins TRBV5-1 to TRBJ1-5; 8 nucleotides align to TRBD1. The CDR3 consists of 15 residues. Germline V lookup: CDR1 SGHRS, CDR2 YFSETQ. J gave up 5 bases and V 0 bases, and 4 bases lay outside the gene matches. The CDR3 protein is CASSLGAGGHQPQHF. Written as DNA, the CDR3 is TGCGCCAGCAGCTTGGGTGCAGGGGGCCATCAGCCCCAGCATTTT.

The rearrangement links TRBV6-5 to TRBJ2-1; the D gene is possibly TRBD1 (5 bases). Per germline, CDR1 MNHEY and CDR2 SVGAGI. Trimming removed 6 bases from V and 4 bases from J, with 10 bases in between. This CDR3 contains 13 residues. As DNA, the CDR3 is TGTGCCAGCAGCCGGCAGGGATACAATGAGCAGTTCTTC. It encodes CASSRQGYNEQFF.